This passage covers 27 T cell receptor beta chains from one sample sequenced in a study of molecular identifiers for immune sequencing clone quantification. One entry per CDR3 protein results from TCRdb running MiXCR on the PCR reads. The sample records 400,000 to 600,000 distinct CDR3 sequences, about 25% being singletons. The sequencing sample was made of naive CD8+ T cells from blood, with Jurkat cell RNA spiked in. Subset described: FACS-sorted CD8+CD4-CCR7+CD45RA+ naive T cells. The receptors shown here come from a human donor in good health. Some libraries in this study had Jurkat cell RNA spiked in.

The gene calls are TRBV6-1 and TRBJ2-7; 9 bases map to TRBD2. The germline V gene has CDR1 MNHNS and CDR2 SASEGT. Losses at the gene ends were 10 bases for V and 1 base for J; bases not matched to a gene: 8. The CDR3 runs to 14 residues. This CDR3 reads CATDYSGGSYEQYF. Here the CDR3 DNA reads TGTGCCACGGACTATAGCGGGGGATCCTACGAGCAGTACTTC.

This clonotype showed up just a few times. The V gene is TRBV6-2 or TRBV6-3, the J gene TRBJ2-7, with D unresolved. With 0 bases removed from V and 3 bases from J, the gap between germline ends came to 6 bases. The V gene's germline CDR1 is MNHEY and CDR2 SVGEGT. The CDR3 runs 13 residues. The CDR3 protein is CASSYSLNYEQYF. The CDR3 bases are TGTGCCAGCAGTTACTCACTGAACTACGAGCAGTACTTC.

This clonotype was detected a few times. The rearrangement uses TRBV20-1 and TRBJ2-3, with D perhaps TRBD1 (6 bases). This CDR3 contains 19 residues. V lost 0 bases to trimming and J lost 2 bases, with 24 bases between them. Germline CDR1 is DFQATT and CDR2 is SNEGSKA (reference sequence). The CDR3 sequence: CSARDPRGTDLRYTDTQYF. CDR3 coding DNA: TGCAGTGCTAGAGACCCAAGGGGGACCGACCTTAGGTACACAGATACGCAGTATTTT.

This clonotype was seen more than once but under ten times. The V call is TRBV7-9, the J call TRBJ1-5, with a possible D match to TRBD1 (6 bases). The CDR3 is made up of 15 amino acids. The germline gives CDR1 SEHNR, CDR2 FQNEAQ (reference sequence). V lost 1 base, J lost 4 bases, and 11 bases lay in between. The CDR3 region is CASSLGGQSNQPQHF. The DNA of the CDR3 is TGTGCCAGCAGCTTAGGAGGACAGTCTAATCAGCCCCAGCATTTT.

This clonotype has a count of ten or more. V gene TRBV12-3 or TRBV12-4 combines with J gene TRBJ2-6; D gene ambiguous. This CDR3 is 18 amino acids long. Between the trimmed V and J ends, which lost 1 base and 0 bases, there was a span of 13 bases. CDR3 sequence: CASSLVLGFLSGANVLTF. As DNA, the CDR3 is TGTGCCAGCAGTTTAGTCCTGGGGTTCCTCTCTGGGGCCAACGTCCTGACTTTC.

V is TRBV2 and J is TRBJ1-5; D is uncertain. The germline V gene encodes CDR1 SNHLY and CDR2 FYNNEI. The CDR3 consists of 15 residues. V was clipped by 4 bases and J by 0 bases, with 10 bases between them. CDR3 sequence: CASSVNVLSNQPQHF. Written as DNA, the CDR3 is TGTGCCAGCAGTGTTAACGTACTTAGCAATCAGCCCCAGCATTTT. The full variable domain, completed using reference TRBV2 and TRBJ1-5, is EPEVTQTPSHQVTQMGQEVILRCVPISNHLYFYWYRQILGQKVEFLVSFYNNEISEKSEIFDDQFSVERPDGSNFTLKIRSTKLEDSAMYFCASSVNVLSNQPQHFGDGTRLSIL.

This clonotype appeared many times. The chain is built from TRBV13 and TRBJ2-2, with 9 positions matching TRBD2. Germline CDR1 is PRHDT and CDR2 is FYEKMQ (reference sequence). This CDR3 is 16 amino acids long. V lost 5 bases and J lost 1; bases outside the gene matches: 5. The CDR3 is CASSKGLAMNTGELFF. CDR3 in DNA: TGTGCCAGCAGCAAAGGACTAGCGATGAACACCGGGGAGCTGTTTTTT.

This clonotype came up many times. V is TRBV19 and J is TRBJ2-3; D gene ambiguous. V was pared by 7 bases and J by 3 bases, with 14 bases between. In germline, CDR1 is LNHDA, CDR2 SQIVND (reference sequence). The CDR3 covers 14 residues. The DNA of the CDR3 is TGTGCCAGTACCCTCGGACGGCCAACAGATACGCAGTATTTT. Its protein is CASTLGRPTDTQYF.

The rearrangement links TRBV7-9 to TRBJ2-2; TRBD1 agrees at 9 bases. The CDR3 totals 21 residues. The V gene's germline CDR1 is SEHNR and CDR2 FQNEAQ (reference sequence). Trimming cost V 5 bases and J 0 bases; bases outside gene matches: 19. The CDR3 spells CASSPTRDRAWTYSNTGELFF. CDR3 sequence (DNA): TGTGCCAGCAGCCCCACACGGGACAGGGCCTGGACCTACTCGAACACCGGGGAGCTGTTTTTT.

The chain couples TRBV20-1 to TRBJ2-7; 13 bases are a match to TRBD2. There are 15 residues in the CDR3. The V gene end was trimmed by 3 bases and the J gene end by 2 bases; junction bases not matched to a gene: 4. Germline CDR1 DFQATT, CDR2 SNEGSKA (reference sequence). The CDR3 DNA reads TGCAGTGCTAGGTGGACTAGCGGGAGTACCTACGAGCAGTACTTC. Translating it yields CSARWTSGSTYEQYF.

This clonotype was detected many times. The genes are TRBV5-6 and TRBJ1-5; D is ambiguous. Trimming stripped 3 bases from V and 4 bases from J, with 8 bases between. The germline V gene encodes CDR1 SGHDT and CDR2 YYEEEE. This CDR3 is built from 13 residues. In nucleotides, the CDR3 is TGTGCCAGCAGCTGGCAGGAAAATCAGCCCCAGCATTTT. This codes for CASSWQENQPQHF.

This sequence joins TRBV7-9 and TRBJ2-2; TRBD2 is a possible D gene (5 bases). The V and J ends lost 5 bases and 6 bases respectively, with 22 bases between them. Germline V CDR1 and CDR2: SEHNR, FQNEAQ (reference sequence). This CDR3 has 17 residues. The CDR3 DNA reads TGTGCCAGCAGCCCACGTCACGGGGAAGAGATGGCCGGGGAGCTGTTTTTT. This translates into CASSPRHGEEMAGELFF.

The rearrangement uses TRBV12-3 or TRBV12-4 and TRBJ2-5; D might be TRBD1 (7 bases). The CDR3 is made up of 16 amino acids. V lost 5 bases, J lost 3 bases, and 19 bases lay in between. CDR3 bases: TGTGCCAGCAGTCCAGGAAGGGGGGACAGCGAAGAGACCCAGTACTTC. This gives the protein CASSPGRGDSEETQYF.

The sample holds a few counts of this clonotype. This chain uses TRBV6-1 with TRBJ2-1; TRBD2 matches at 9 bases. The junction had 14 bases not matched to a gene; V was cut back by 5 bases and J by 9 bases. The CDR3 length is 16 residues. Per the germline V gene, CDR1 is MNHNS and CDR2 is SASEGT. The CDR3 protein is CASSPLQAGGLGEQFF. Written as DNA, the CDR3 is TGTGCCAGCAGTCCGCTTCAAGCGGGAGGACTGGGTGAGCAGTTCTTC.

This clonotype was recorded a few times. The rearrangement links TRBV19 to TRBJ1-5; no clear D. Trimming stripped 6 bases from V and 0 bases from J, with 12 bases between. Germline V gives CDR1 LNHDA, CDR2 SQIVND (reference sequence). The CDR3 covers 15 residues. CDR3 nucleotide sequence: TGTGCCAGTAGCCCAGGAAGTTATAGCAATCAGCCCCAGCATTTT. Its translation is CASSPGSYSNQPQHF.

About this clonotype: This could be a read error, since a much larger clone is one nucleotide away. The chain uses TRBV7-9 and TRBJ1-1; 7 nucleotides align to TRBD1. Germline V gives CDR1 SEHNR, CDR2 FQNEAQ (reference sequence). J gave up 9 bases and V 5 bases, and 30 bases lay outside the gene matches. The CDR3 covers 20 residues. The CDR3 nucleotides read TGTGCCAGCAGCCATAACAATCCAAACCGGGACAGTGACTGGGGAACTAAAGCTTTCTTT. Translating gives CASSHNNPNRDSDWGTKAFF.

This chain links TRBV20-1 with TRBJ2-4; tentative D call: TRBD2 (5 bases). The germline CDR1 and CDR2 sequences are DFQATT and SNEGSKA (reference sequence). This CDR3 comprises 15 residues. The V end was cut by 2 bases, the J end by 6 bases, with 17 bases between. The CDR3 spells CSARPIRGSVNIQYF. CDR3 in DNA: TGCAGTGCTAGACCCATCCGGGGTAGTGTAAACATTCAGTACTTC.

Remarks on this clonotype: Just one base apart from a much larger clone, this may be a read error. The gene calls are TRBV4-1 and TRBJ2-2; D is unclear. Germline CDR1 is MGHRA and CDR2 is YSYEKL. The CDR3 covers 13 residues. V lost 1 base and J 4 bases, leaving 4 bases between the germline ends. CDR3 region: CASSQVSTGELFF. CDR3 DNA sequence: TGCGCCAGCAGCCAAGTTAGCACCGGGGAGCTGTTTTTT.

The chain couples TRBV7-6 to TRBJ1-4; D is unclear. V was pared by 0 bases and J by 5 bases, with 10 bases between. Germline assignment: CDR1 SGHVS and CDR2 FNYEAQ. The CDR3 spans 15 residues. The CDR3 here is CASSLAGGRNEKLFF. DNA for the CDR3: TGTGCCAGCAGCTTAGCTGGTGGCAGGAATGAAAAACTGTTTTTT.

As regards this clonotype: Given a much more abundant clone one base away, this may be a read error. The CDR3 coding sequence is TGTGCCAGCAATCAGGTGGGGGAAGAGACCCGGTACTTC. It yields the protein CASNQVGEETRYF. The chain has TRBV7-9 and TRBJ2-5, with D perhaps assigned TRBD1 or TRBD2 (5 bases each). The germline V gene has CDR1 SEHNR and CDR2 FQNEAQ (reference sequence). CDR3 length equals 13 residues. Using reference TRBV7-9 and TRBJ2-5 for the parts outside the CDR3, the full variable domain is DTGVSQNPRHKITKRGQNVTFRCDPISEHNRLYWYRQTLGQGPEFLTYFQNEAQLEKSRLLSDRFSAERPKGSFSTLEIQRTEQGDSAMYLCASNQVGEETRYFGPGTRLLVL.

In this sample, this clonotype turned up many times. The chain combines TRBV9 with TRBJ2-6; D gene ambiguous. Trimming cost V 6 bases and J 0 bases, with 4 bases left between them. CDR1 and CDR2 (germline): SGDLS, YYNGEE. This CDR3 spans 13 amino acids. CDR3 DNA: TGTGCCAGCACTATCTCTGGGGCCAACGTCCTGACTTTC. It specifies CASTISGANVLTF. Based on the CDR3 plus reference TRBV9 and TRBJ2-6, the full variable domain is DSGVTQTPKHLITATGQRVTLRCSPRSGDLSVYWYQQSLDQGLQFLIQYYNGEERAKGNILERFSAQQFPDLHSELNLSSLELGDSALYFCASTISGANVLTFGAGSRLTVL.

On this clonotype: Possible read error: a much larger clone is one base away. The conserved phenylalanine or tryptophan is not found at the CDR3 terminus, so this likely reflects a read error. The gene calls are TRBV7-9 and TRBJ2-7; D remains ambiguous. V was clipped by 5 bases and J by 4 bases, with 6 bases between them. Germline V lookup: CDR1 SEHNR, CDR2 FQNEAQ (reference sequence). The CDR3 is made up of 11 amino acids. The CDR3 is CASSPVYEQYL. The CDR3 nucleotides read TGTGCCAGCAGCCCCGTGTACGAGCAGTACCTC.

This clonotype came up a few times. The gene calls are TRBV5-6 and TRBJ2-2; TRBD2 matches 8 bases. CDR3 size: 15 residues. Germline V gene sequence: CDR1 SGHDT, CDR2 YYEEEE. V lost 2 bases and J lost 4; bases outside the gene matches: 4. The CDR3 protein is CASSFLLAVTGELFF. The CDR3 bases are TGTGCCAGCAGCTTCCTACTAGCGGTCACCGGGGAGCTGTTTTTT.

Comments on this clonotype: With a much larger clone just one base away, this may be a read error. This rearrangement joins TRBV29-1 to TRBJ1-1, with D possibly being TRBD1 (5 bases). In germline, CDR1 is SQVTM, CDR2 ANQGSEA. V was trimmed by 7 bases and J by 8 bases, leaving 14 bases between them. CDR3 size: 11 residues. Written as DNA, the CDR3 is TGCAGCGCCCCCGACAGAGACGAAGCTTTCTTT. Translated, it gives CSAPDRDEAFF. The full variable domain, with the rest looked up from reference TRBV29-1 and TRBJ1-1, is SAVISQKPSRDICQRGTSLTIQCQVDSQVTMMFWYRQQPGQSLTLIATANQGSEATYESGFVIDKFPISRPNLTFSTLTVSNMSPEDSSIYLCSAPDRDEAFFGQGTRLTVV.

J is TRBJ2-1 and V is TRBV14, with D hard to call. The CDR3 is 14 amino acids. Germline values: CDR1 SGHDN, CDR2 FVKESK. The V end was cut by 5 bases, the J end by 7 bases, with 15 bases between. CDR3 nucleotides: TGTGCCAGCAGCGCGCTGACTTGGGTTAATGAGCAGTTCTTC. It is translated as CASSALTWVNEQFF.

The genes are TRBV27 and TRBJ2-3, with a tentative D call TRBD2 (6 bases). V was shortened by 5 bases and J by 1 base, with 19 bases between the two germline ends. The CDR3 is 17 residues long. Germline values: CDR1 MNHEY, CDR2 SMNVEV (reference sequence). DNA of the CDR3: TGTGCCAGCAGTCCCCCCGGACGGGGGATTGGCACAGATACGCAGTATTTT. It yields the protein CASSPPGRGIGTDTQYF.

The chain couples TRBV7-9 to TRBJ1-6; the D gene is possibly TRBD1 (6 bases). The CDR3 has 15 residues. Trimming removed 5 bases from V and 2 bases from J, with 10 bases in between. The V gene's germline CDR1 is SEHNR and CDR2 FQNEAQ (reference sequence). CDR3: CASSGTGTYNSPLHF. In nucleotides, the CDR3 is TGTGCCAGCAGCGGTACAGGGACCTATAATTCACCCCTCCACTTT.